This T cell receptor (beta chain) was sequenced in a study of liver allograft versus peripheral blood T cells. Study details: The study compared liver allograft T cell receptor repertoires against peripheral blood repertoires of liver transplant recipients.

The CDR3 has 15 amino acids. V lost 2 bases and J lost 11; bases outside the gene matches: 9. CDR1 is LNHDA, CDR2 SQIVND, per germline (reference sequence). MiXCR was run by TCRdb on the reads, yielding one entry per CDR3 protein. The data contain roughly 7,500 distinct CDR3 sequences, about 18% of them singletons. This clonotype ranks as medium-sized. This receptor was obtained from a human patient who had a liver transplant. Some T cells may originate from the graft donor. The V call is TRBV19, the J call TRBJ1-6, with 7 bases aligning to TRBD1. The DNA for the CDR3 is TGTGCCAGTAGTATACCCCCGACAGGGCAAACACCCCTCCACTTT. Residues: CASSIPPTGQTPLHF.